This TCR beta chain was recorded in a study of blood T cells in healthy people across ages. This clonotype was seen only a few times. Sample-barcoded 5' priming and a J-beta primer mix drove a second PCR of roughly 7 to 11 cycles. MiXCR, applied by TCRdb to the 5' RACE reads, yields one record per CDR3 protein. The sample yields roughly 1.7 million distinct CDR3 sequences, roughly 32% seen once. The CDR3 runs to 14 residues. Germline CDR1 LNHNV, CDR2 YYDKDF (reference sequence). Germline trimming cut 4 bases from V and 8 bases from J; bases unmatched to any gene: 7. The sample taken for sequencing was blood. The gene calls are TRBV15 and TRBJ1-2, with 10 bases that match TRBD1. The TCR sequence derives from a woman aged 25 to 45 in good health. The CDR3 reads CATSTGGDRGGYTF. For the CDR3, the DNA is TGTGCCACCAGCACCGGCGGGGACAGGGGCGGCTACACCTTC.